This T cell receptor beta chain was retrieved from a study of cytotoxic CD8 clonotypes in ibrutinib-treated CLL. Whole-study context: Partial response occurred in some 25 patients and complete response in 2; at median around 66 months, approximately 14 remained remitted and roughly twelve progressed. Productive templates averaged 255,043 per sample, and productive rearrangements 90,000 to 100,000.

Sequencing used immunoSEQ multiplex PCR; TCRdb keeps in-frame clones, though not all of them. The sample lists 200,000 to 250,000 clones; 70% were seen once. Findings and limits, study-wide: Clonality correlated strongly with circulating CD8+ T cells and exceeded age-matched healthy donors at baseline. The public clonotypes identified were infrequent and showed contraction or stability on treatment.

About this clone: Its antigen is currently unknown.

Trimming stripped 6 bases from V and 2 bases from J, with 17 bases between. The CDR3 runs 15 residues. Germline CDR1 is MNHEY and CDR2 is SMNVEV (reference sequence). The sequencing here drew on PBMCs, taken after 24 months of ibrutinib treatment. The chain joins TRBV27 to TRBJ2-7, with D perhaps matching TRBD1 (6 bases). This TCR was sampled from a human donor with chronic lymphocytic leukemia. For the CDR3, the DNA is TGTGCCAGCAGGCAAACCCAGGGGATCACCTACGAGCAGTACTTC. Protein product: CASRQTQGITYEQYF.